This TCR beta chain was sequenced for a study of patients and donors after allogeneic stem cell transplantation. The V gene's germline CDR1 is SGHKS and CDR2 YYEKEE (reference sequence). This CDR3 has 14 amino acids. Trimming removed 0 bases from V and 5 bases from J, with 11 bases in between. This clonotype has just a few counts. TCRdb analysed the RT-PCR reads with MiXCR anew, one entry per CDR3 protein. The repertoire includes roughly 150,000 distinct CDR3 sequences, roughly 22% of them detected once, and roughly a quarter sits in the top ten. This chain connects TRBV5-5 to TRBJ2-5; no reliable D call. The origin of this receptor is a human donor who was either an allogeneic HSCT recipient or a stem cell or donor lymphocyte infusion donor (not recorded which). It is not recorded whose cells these are; they may come from a transplant donor. Sequenced material: blood, either unsorted or a sorted T cell fraction (not recorded which). The CDR3 loop reads CASSLVFAAETQYF. CDR3 DNA: TGTGCCAGCAGCTTGGTCTTTGCGGCGGAGACCCAGTACTTC.